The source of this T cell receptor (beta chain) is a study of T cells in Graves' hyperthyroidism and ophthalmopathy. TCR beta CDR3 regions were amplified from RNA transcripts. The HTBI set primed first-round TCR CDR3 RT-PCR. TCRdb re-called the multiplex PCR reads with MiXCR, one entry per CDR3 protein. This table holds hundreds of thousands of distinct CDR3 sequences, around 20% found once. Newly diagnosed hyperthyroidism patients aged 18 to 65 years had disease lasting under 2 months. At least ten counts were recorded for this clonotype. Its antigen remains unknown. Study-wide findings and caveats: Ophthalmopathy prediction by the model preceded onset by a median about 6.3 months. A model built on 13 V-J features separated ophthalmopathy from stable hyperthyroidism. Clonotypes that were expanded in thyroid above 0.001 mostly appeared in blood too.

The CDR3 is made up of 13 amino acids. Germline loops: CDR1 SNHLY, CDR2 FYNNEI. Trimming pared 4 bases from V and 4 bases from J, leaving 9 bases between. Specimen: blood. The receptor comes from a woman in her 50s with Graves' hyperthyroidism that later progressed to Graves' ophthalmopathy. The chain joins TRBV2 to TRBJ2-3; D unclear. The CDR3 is CASSVGWSDTQYF. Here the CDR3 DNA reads TGTGCCAGCAGTGTAGGGTGGTCAGATACGCAGTATTTT.